This paragraph covers one T cell receptor (beta chain) sequence. Its antigen is not identified. V lost 7 bases to trimming and J lost 3 bases; unmatched junction nucleotides: 11. CDR3 length: 15 residues. Germline CDR1 MDHEN, CDR2 SYDVKM. This sample was taken from a study of T cell responses to AZD1222 COVID-19 vaccine. Study-level points and caveats: Among those given AZD1222, only six were seropositive at baseline.

Second-dose schedules of about 4 or about 12 weeks were combined. The repertoire was sequenced with immunoSEQ multiplex PCR; TCRdb's copy has only in-frame clones and lacks some. The sample has tens of thousands of clones, 90% seen once. This chain uses TRBV28 with TRBJ2-7; 8 bases agree with TRBD1. The sample was peripheral blood, taken 28 days after the second AZD1222 dose. The clonotype originates from an adult who received the AZD1222 COVID-19 vaccine. This chain's CDR3 is CASTSIGTGGYEQYF. CDR3 DNA: TGTGCCAGCACCTCCATCGGGACAGGTGGCTACGAGCAGTACTTC.